These 11 T cell receptor beta chains originate from one sample sequenced in a study of T cell responses to AZD1222 COVID-19 vaccine. Here immunoSEQ multiplex PCR was the method, and the copy in TCRdb shows in-frame clones only, minus some. The sample comprises tens of thousands of clones, approximately 89% of which are singletons, and roughly 5.5% rests with the top ten. Sequences were derived from peripheral blood, sampled on day 0 of MenACWY control vaccination. These receptor sequences come from an adult in good health.

The chain is built from TRBV11-2 and TRBJ2-7, with 8 bases that match TRBD2. Looked up from germline, CDR1 is SGHAT and CDR2 is FQNNGV. This CDR3 is 12 amino acids long. Unmatched junction bases numbered 3, after V lost 4 bases and J lost 7 bases. The CDR3 DNA reads as TGTGCCAGCAGCTCCCGGGAGGGGGAGCAGTACTTC. Amino acids: CASSSREGEQYF.

The V call is TRBV5-1, the J call TRBJ2-7; 9 positions agree with TRBD1. The CDR3 consists of 16 residues. The germline CDR1 and CDR2 sequences are SGHRS and YFSETQ. Trimming took 3 bases from V and 1 from J; bases not matched to a gene: 8. The CDR3 DNA is TGCGCCAGCAGCTCGGTAGCAGGGACAGGGTCCTACGAGCAGTACTTC. Protein product: CASSSVAGTGSYEQYF. The entire variable domain, with the rest obtained from reference TRBV5-1 and TRBJ2-7, is as follows: KAGVTQTPRYLIKTRGQQVTLSCSPISGHRSVSWYQQTPGQGLQFLFEYFSETQRNKGNFPGRFSGRQFSNSRSEMNVSTLELGDSALYLCASSSVAGTGSYEQYFGPGTRLTVT.

This chain uses TRBV10-2 with TRBJ1-1; no clear D gene. Trimming pared 9 bases from V and 5 bases from J, leaving 7 bases between. The CDR3 loop spans 10 amino acids. Germline assignment: CDR1 WSHSY and CDR2 SAAADI. The CDR3: CARSVTEAFF. The CDR3 bases are TGCGCCAGATCGGTGACTGAAGCTTTCTTT.

V is TRBV19 and J is TRBJ1-5; possible D gene TRBD1, 6 bases. The CDR3 length is 16 residues. Trimming took 5 bases from V and 1 from J, leaving 15 bases between them. The germline V gene encodes CDR1 LNHDA and CDR2 SQIVND (reference sequence). The chain's CDR3 is CASSVQGAGSNQPQHF. CDR3 in DNA: TGTGCCAGTAGTGTACAGGGAGCAGGAAGCAATCAGCCCCAGCATTTT.

The rearrangement joins TRBV15 to TRBJ1-6; D unresolved. CDR1 and CDR2 (germline): LNHNV, YYDKDF (reference sequence). The CDR3 is made up of 17 amino acids. Trimming removed 1 base from V and 9 bases from J, with 19 bases in between. The CDR3 bases are TGTGCCACCAGCAGAGTTAGTAGTAACCGCGAGGTTTCACCCCTCCACTTT. Amino acids: CATSRVSSNREVSPLHF.

This clone was recorded only once. V and J are TRBV6-1 and TRBJ1-2, with D hard to call. The V end was cut by 0 bases, the J end by 4 bases, with 12 bases between. Germline assignment: CDR1 MNHNS and CDR2 SASEGT. The CDR3 totals 15 residues. The CDR3 region is CASSEAGAGAYGYTF. CDR3 DNA sequence: TGTGCCAGCAGTGAAGCGGGTGCAGGCGCCTATGGCTACACCTTC.

The chain recombines TRBV5-5 with TRBJ1-3, with a weak D call TRBD1 (5 bases). Trimming pared 3 bases from V and 4 bases from J, leaving 8 bases between. There are 13 residues in the CDR3. Germline CDR1 reads SGHKS; CDR2 reads YYEKEE (reference sequence). The CDR3, as DNA: TGTGCCAGCAGCTCCGGGACGGGAAACACCATATATTTT. This codes for CASSSGTGNTIYF.

This rearrangement joins TRBV4-2 to TRBJ2-4; a weak D match, TRBD1 (5 bases). CDR1 LGHNA and CDR2 YNFKEQ come from the germline V gene. This CDR3 comprises 17 residues. V lost 0 bases and J 0 bases, leaving 12 bases between the germline ends. The CDR3 sequence is CASSQEGAPRAKNIQYF. The CDR3 DNA reads TGTGCCAGCAGCCAAGAAGGGGCACCAAGAGCCAAAAACATTCAGTACTTC.

V is TRBV6-5 and J is TRBJ2-7, with no clear D. V lost 4 bases and J lost 3, with 16 bases in between. This CDR3 contains 15 residues. In germline, CDR1 is MNHEY, CDR2 SVGAGI. CDR3 amino acids: CASSFSAAGFYEQYF. The CDR3 DNA reads TGTGCCAGCAGTTTCTCGGCGGCCGGTTTCTACGAGCAGTACTTC.

This clone was observed a handful of times. V usage is TRBV7-9 and J usage is TRBJ2-7; D is tentatively TRBD1 or TRBD2 (5 bases each). V was shortened by 4 bases and J by 2 bases, with 18 bases between the two germline ends. The CDR3 runs to 16 residues. CDR1 is SEHNR and CDR2 is FQNEAQ in the germline V gene (reference sequence). The CDR3 protein is CASSSQGSEAPYEQYF. In DNA form, the CDR3 reads TGTGCCAGCAGCTCCCAGGGATCGGAGGCTCCCTACGAGCAGTACTTC.

The chain couples TRBV6-6 to TRBJ2-5; TRBD2 matches 8 bases. V shed 2 bases and J 4 bases; nucleotides not matched to a gene: 3. Germline V gene sequence: CDR1 MNHNY, CDR2 SVGAGI (reference sequence). CDR3 size: 14 residues. CDR3: CASSYGGGRETQYF. The CDR3 bases are TGTGCCAGCAGTTACGGCGGGGGGCGAGAGACCCAGTACTTC.